The 19 T cell receptor beta chains reported below all come from one sample, sequenced in a study of T cells after posttransplantation cyclophosphamide. Busulfan-fludarabine conditioning, marrow transplant, and cyclophosphamide on days +3 and +4 were administered. TCRdb's table, derived via immunoSEQ multiplex PCR, lists solely in-frame clones and lacks some. The sample contains 6,500 to 8,000 clones, none occurring once; less than 25% lies in the top ten. The sample was PBMCs, taken 90 to 100 days after allogeneic stem cell transplant with posttransplant cyclophosphamide. These receptors originate from a female patient aged 60 to 70 who received an allogeneic stem cell transplant from an unrelated donor, was CMV-positive, and had acute GVHD only. The graft donor may have contributed some T cells.

This clone was detected a few times. The chain carries TRBV13 and TRBJ2-1; 8 positions agree with TRBD2. The V gene's germline CDR1 is PRHDT and CDR2 FYEKMQ (reference sequence). V dropped 1 base and J dropped 2; count of bases not matched to a gene: 1. CDR3 size: 15 residues. The CDR3 region has the DNA TGTGCCAGCAGCTTAGTAGCGGGGCCCTACAATGAGCAGTTCTTC. Protein sequence: CASSLVAGPYNEQFF.

This clone showed up many times. The V and J genes are TRBV6-2 or TRBV6-3 and TRBJ1-5; 8 bases match TRBD1. This CDR3 is 18 amino acids long. Germline CDR1 MNHEY, CDR2 SVGEGT. The trim removed 6 bases at V and 0 bases at J, leaving 13 bases unmatched. The CDR3 loop reads CASRSDRVVGNSNQPQHF. The CDR3 DNA is TGTGCCAGCAGATCGGACAGGGTAGTCGGGAATAGCAATCAGCCCCAGCATTTT.

This clone was found a few times. This chain links TRBV7-2 with TRBJ2-3, with D perhaps TRBD1 (5 bases). This CDR3 is built from 15 residues. Trimming cost V 0 bases and J 0 bases, with 7 bases left between them. Germline assignment: CDR1 SGHTA and CDR2 FQGNSA. In DNA, the CDR3 is TGTGCCAGCAGCTTAGCGGGGCTTAGCACAGATACGCAGTATTTT. As protein: CASSLAGLSTDTQYF. Variable domain in full (rest from reference TRBV7-2 and TRBJ2-3): GAGVSQSPSNKVTEKGKDVELRCDPISGHTALYWYRQSLGQGLEFLIYFQGNSAPDKSGLPSDRFSAERTGGSVSTLTIQRTQQEDSAVYLCASSLAGLSTDTQYFGPGTRLTVL.

This clone was seen repeatedly, ten times or more. The chain links TRBV10-3 to TRBJ1-2; 9 bases fit TRBD1. V shed 6 bases and J 7 bases; nucleotides not matched to a gene: 9. Germline V gene data show CDR1 as ENHRY and CDR2 as SYGVKD. The CDR3 length is 14 residues. As DNA, the CDR3 is TGTGCCATCAGCGGGGTCGCGGGACAGGGTGGCTACACCTTC. It encodes CAISGVAGQGGYTF.

This clone was observed many times. V and J are TRBV5-6 and TRBJ2-7; D is unresolved. Germline V gene sequence: CDR1 SGHDT, CDR2 YYEEEE. CDR3 length: 14 residues. The V end lost 5 bases, the J end lost 0 bases, and 12 bases lay between the germline ends. This CDR3 is CASRERAISYEQYF. The CDR3 DNA is TGTGCCAGCAGAGAAAGGGCAATCTCCTACGAGCAGTACTTC.

This clone occurred many times. The chain recombines TRBV5-8 with TRBJ2-5; 7 bases line up with TRBD1. The CDR3 runs 16 residues. CDR1 is SGHTS, CDR2 YDEGEE, per germline. V dropped 10 bases and J dropped 1; count of bases not matched to a gene: 16. CDR3 DNA sequence: TGTGCCCCCACCCCCGGGGCAGGGGGAATCCAAGAGACCCAGTACTTC. It specifies CAPTPGAGGIQETQYF.

This clone was picked up many times. The chain joins TRBV5-1 to TRBJ1-4, with TRBD1 as a possible D gene (6 bases). Trimming removed 0 bases from V and 0 bases from J, with 12 bases in between. Germline-derived CDR1 and CDR2 are SGHRS and YFSETQ. This CDR3 contains 17 residues. The CDR3, as DNA: TGCGCCAGCAGCTTGGGGACAGCTGTTGCAACTAATGAAAAACTGTTTTTT. Protein product: CASSLGTAVATNEKLFF.

This clone came up many times. The V call is TRBV11-3, the J call TRBJ1-4; D is possibly TRBD1 (5 bases). Germline CDR1 and CDR2: SGHNT and YENEEA. The CDR3 runs 17 residues. V lost 5 bases to trimming and J lost 8 bases, with 24 bases between them. This CDR3 is CASSPRHRQQPAEKLFF. The DNA for the CDR3 is TGTGCCAGCAGCCCTCGGCACAGGCAACAGCCAGCGGAAAAACTGTTTTTT.

This clone was seen repeatedly, ten times or more. The J gene is TRBJ1-4, the V gene TRBV6-1; unclear D gene. The CDR3 is 15 residues long. V gave up 4 bases and J gave up 1 base, with 10 bases separating them. Germline CDR1 and CDR2: MNHNS and SASEGT. The CDR3 loop reads CASSGERVTNEKLFF. The CDR3 DNA reads as TGTGCCAGCAGTGGAGAACGGGTAACTAATGAAAAACTGTTTTTT.

This clone came up many times. The V gene is TRBV28, the J gene TRBJ1-1; TRBD1 matches at 7 bases. Germline V gene data show CDR1 as MDHEN and CDR2 as SYDVKM. The CDR3 has 15 amino acids. V dropped 2 bases and J dropped 3; count of bases not matched to a gene: 6. The CDR3 DNA is TGTGCCAGCAGTTTACAACTGACAGGGTACACTGAAGCTTTCTTT. This gives the protein CASSLQLTGYTEAFF.

This clone was seen repeatedly, ten times or more. The J gene is TRBJ1-2, the V gene TRBV4-1; tentatively, D is TRBD1 (5 bases). The CDR3 is made up of 15 amino acids. V dropped 2 bases and J dropped 4 bases, with 14 bases sitting between them. From germline, CDR1 is MGHRA and CDR2 YSYEKL. The CDR3 region has the DNA TGCGCCAGCAGCCAATTGGGGAGAGACAGCTATGGCTACACCTTC. Translated: CASSQLGRDSYGYTF.

This clone has at least ten counts. The CDR3 coding sequence is TGTGCCATCACTAGCTCCGGGACTAGCGTAGATACGCAGTATTTT. It encodes CAITSSGTSVDTQYF. The chain joins TRBV10-3 to TRBJ2-3, with TRBD2 matching over 10 bases. CDR1 ENHRY and CDR2 SYGVKD come from the germline V gene. The CDR3 loop spans 15 amino acids. V lost 7 bases and J lost 5; bases outside the gene matches: 9.

This clone was recorded at least ten times. The V and J genes are TRBV28 and TRBJ2-2; 9 bases map to TRBD2. With 8 bases clipped from V and 4 bases from J, the junction kept 2 bases outside the gene matches. The CDR3 sequence is 13 residues long. Germline CDR1 reads MDHEN; CDR2 reads SYDVKM. The CDR3 DNA reads TGTGCCAGCCAGGGACTAGCCACCGGGGAGCTGTTTTTT. As protein: CASQGLATGELFF.

This clone occurred many times. The chain links TRBV19 to TRBJ2-2, with TRBD2 identical over 9 bases. Per the germline V gene, CDR1 is LNHDA and CDR2 is SQIVND (reference sequence). This CDR3 has 16 residues. V shed 3 bases, J shed 5 bases, and the junction held 7 bases outside the gene matches. CDR3 in amino acids: CASSIRLAGITGELFF. CDR3 nucleotide sequence: TGTGCCAGTAGTATTCGGCTAGCGGGGATAACCGGGGAGCTGTTTTTT.

Many counts were recorded for this clone. V usage is TRBV11-3 and J usage is TRBJ1-1; TRBD1 matches at 7 bases. J gave up 4 bases and V 5 bases, and 7 bases lay outside the gene matches. Germline lookup yields CDR1 SGHNT and CDR2 YENEEA. The CDR3 is 14 amino acids. CDR3 protein: CASSTYRGATEAFF. The CDR3 DNA reads TGTGCCAGCAGCACATACAGGGGAGCCACTGAAGCTTTCTTT.

This chain connects TRBV11-3 to TRBJ2-5, with 7 positions matching TRBD1. V shed 7 bases, J shed 2 bases, and the junction held 4 bases outside the gene matches. Germline V gene data show CDR1 as SGHNT and CDR2 as YENEEA. There are 13 residues in the CDR3. CDR3: CASNIRGQETQYF. The CDR3 DNA sequence: TGTGCCAGCAACATCAGGGGGCAAGAGACCCAGTACTTC.

This clone was counted at least ten times. The chain is built from TRBV12-3 or TRBV12-4 and TRBJ2-1, with 9 bases lining up with TRBD1. This CDR3 comprises 15 residues. The V and J ends lost 7 bases and 0 bases, in that order; junction bases with no gene match: 4. In DNA, the CDR3 is TGTGCCAGCACCCCGGGACAGGGCTCCTACAATGAGCAGTTCTTC. This translates into CASTPGQGSYNEQFF.

The table lists this clone with a few counts. The chain employs TRBV30 and TRBJ1-2, with a weak D call TRBD1 (6 bases). Trimming took off 2 bases at V and 7 bases at J, with 14 bases between the two ends. The CDR3 covers 13 residues. Germline assignment: CDR1 GTSNPN and CDR2 SVGIG (reference sequence). CDR3 region: CAWSLRGALGYTF. The CDR3 DNA follows: TGTGCCTGGAGTCTCCGGGGGGCCCTTGGCTACACCTTC.

This clone was detected many times. The J gene is TRBJ1-2, the V gene TRBV6-2 or TRBV6-3; no clear D. With 2 bases removed from V and 5 bases from J, the gap between germline ends came to 9 bases. Germline values: CDR1 MNHEY, CDR2 SVGEGT. CDR3 length equals 13 residues. DNA of the CDR3: TGTGCCAGCAGTTACGCCGCGGGGTATGGCTACACCTTC. Its translation is CASSYAAGYGYTF.